The clone carrying this T cell receptor (beta chain) was seen once. The data originate from a study of blood T cell repertoires in COVID-19. The wider study: The analysed material was cDNA or gDNA that came from T cells, B-cell-depleted T cells, or PBMCs.

Germline V CDR1 and CDR2: SGHVS, FQNEAQ. This CDR3 has 13 residues. V shed 5 bases and J shed 8 bases, with 15 bases lying between them. Original data processing: Amplification from reference gene primers served as the basis for estimated nucleated cell counts. Sequencing used immunoSEQ multiplex PCR; TCRdb keeps in-frame clones, though not all of them. V, J and clone size derive from that table, while D and trimming were established from the DNA sequence. This repertoire shows 150,000 to 200,000 clones, 80% to 90% found once; its top ten account for around 1.9%. The sample consisted of peripheral blood. The receptor's source is a man aged 65-85 years with active or convalescent COVID-19. The chain combines TRBV7-8 with TRBJ1-2; D gene unclear. The DNA of the CDR3 is TGTGCCAGCAGCCGAGGACGGGGAAGCGGCTACACCTTC. Protein: CASSRGRGSGYTF.